One sample yielded the 17 T cell receptor beta chains listed below, sequenced in a study of blood T cell repertoires in COVID-19. Clones were read by immunoSEQ multiplex PCR, and TCRdb kept only the in-frame ones, dropping some. This table has more than 150,000 clones, almost 85% appearing once. The sequencing input was PBMCs or T cells enriched from blood (not recorded which). Source of these receptors: a man aged 45 to 65 who had recovered from COVID-19.

This chain links TRBV19 with TRBJ2-5; 12 bases agree with TRBD2. Germline V CDR1 and CDR2: LNHDA, SQIVND (reference sequence). V dropped 7 bases and J dropped 5; count of bases not matched to a gene: 5. CDR3 length: 14 residues. CDR3 in DNA: TGTGCCAGTACCCTGACTAGCGGGAGCGAGACCCAGTACTTC. Its protein product is CASTLTSGSETQYF.

V gene TRBV5-1 combines with J gene TRBJ2-3, with 7 positions matching TRBD1. Germline loops: CDR1 SGHRS, CDR2 YFSETQ. The ends lost 4 bases at V and 0 bases at J; junction bases unmatched: 11. The CDR3 has 17 amino acids. Written as DNA, the CDR3 is TGCGCCAGCAGCCACACCACAGGGGCGCCTAGCACAGATACGCAGTATTTT. Encoded protein: CASSHTTGAPSTDTQYF.

This clone was counted only a few times. The V and J genes are TRBV5-6 and TRBJ1-3; D is uncertain. CDR1 is SGHDT, CDR2 YYEEEE, per germline. This CDR3 spans 16 amino acids. Between the trimmed V and J ends, which lost 1 base and 1 base, there was a span of 12 bases. The DNA of the CDR3 is TGTGCCAGCAGCTTGTTTTCGGGGTCTTCTGGAAACACCATATATTTT. The encoded protein is CASSLFSGSSGNTIYF.

The genes are TRBV7-9 and TRBJ1-1; D possibly corresponds to TRBD1 (6 bases). The CDR3 has 14 amino acids. Germline loops: CDR1 SEHNR, CDR2 FQNEAQ (reference sequence). With 3 bases removed from V and 6 bases from J, the gap between germline ends came to 14 bases. Written as DNA, the CDR3 is TGTGCCAGCAGCTTCGACAGGTATTCCTCTGAAGCTTTCTTT. The encoded protein is CASSFDRYSSEAFF.

The chain uses TRBV7-2 and TRBJ2-1; 8 bases align to TRBD2. Germline CDR1 is SGHTA and CDR2 is FQGNSA. The junction had 7 bases not matched to a gene; V was cut back by 5 bases and J by 1 base. The CDR3 length is 16 residues. The CDR3: CASSPRASGSYNEQFF. CDR3 bases: TGTGCCAGCAGCCCGCGAGCTAGCGGGTCCTACAATGAGCAGTTCTTC.

The V and J genes are TRBV6-5 and TRBJ2-3, with D maybe TRBD2 (5 bases). Germline CDR1 and CDR2: MNHEY and SVGAGI. The CDR3 runs to 15 residues. V was pared by 4 bases and J by 1 base, with 12 bases between. The CDR3 region is CASSSPGSRTDTQYF. The CDR3 DNA sequence: TGTGCCAGCAGTTCCCCGGGAAGTCGCACAGATACGCAGTATTTT.

The chain carries TRBV7-3 and TRBJ2-3; TRBD2 matches 10 bases. This CDR3 region has 14 residues. Germline V gives CDR1 SGHTA, CDR2 FQGTGA. The V gene end was trimmed by 6 bases and the J gene end by 7 bases; junction bases not matched to a gene: 7. The CDR3 here is CASSLAGEAYTQYF. The CDR3 DNA reads TGTGCCAGCAGTCTAGCGGGAGAGGCATATACGCAGTATTTT.

This clone came up a few times. The gene calls are TRBV3-1 (or the pseudogene TRBV3-2) and TRBJ2-5; D is possibly TRBD2 (6 bases). Germline V gene sequence: CDR1 LGHDT, CDR2 YNNKEL (reference sequence). This CDR3 comprises 14 residues. The V end lost 3 bases, the J end lost 5 bases, and 13 bases lay between the germline ends. The CDR3 here is CASSHLGGAETQYF. For the CDR3, the DNA is TGTGCCAGCAGCCATCTAGGCGGGGCGGAGACCCAGTACTTC.

The rearrangement uses TRBV7-2 and TRBJ1-3, with 7 bases fitting TRBD1. Looked up from germline, CDR1 is SGHTA and CDR2 is FQGNSA. The CDR3 spans 15 residues. J gave up 5 bases and V 5 bases, and 9 bases lay outside the gene matches. The CDR3 sequence is CASSPWDRSRNTIYF. CDR3 sequence (DNA): TGTGCCAGCAGCCCTTGGGACAGATCCAGAAACACCATATATTTT.

The chain carries TRBV5-1 and TRBJ1-2, with a tentative D call TRBD1 (6 bases). Germline V gene sequence: CDR1 SGHRS, CDR2 YFSETQ. The CDR3 has 15 amino acids. Trimming stripped 4 bases from V and 2 bases from J, with 15 bases between. This CDR3 reads CASSRDGTTNYGYTF. The CDR3 DNA reads as TGCGCCAGCAGCCGGGACGGGACAACAAACTATGGCTACACCTTC.

This clone occurred a few times. The chain carries TRBV11-2 and TRBJ1-2; D remains unclear. Per germline, CDR1 SGHAT and CDR2 FQNNGV. Trimming removed 2 bases from V and 5 bases from J, with 3 bases in between. CDR3 size: 11 residues. CDR3 DNA: TGTGCCAGCAGCTTACAGTATGGCTACACCTTC. Its protein product is CASSLQYGYTF.

The chain couples TRBV6-5 to TRBJ1-1; 10 bases are a match to TRBD1. Germline V gene sequence: CDR1 MNHEY, CDR2 SVGAGI. V was pared by 6 bases and J by 3 bases, with 4 bases of the junction left unmatched. This CDR3 comprises 14 residues. In DNA form, the CDR3 reads TGTGCCAGCAGCGAGGACAGGGGGGACACTGAAGCTTTCTTT. This codes for CASSEDRGDTEAFF.

The rearrangement links TRBV2 to TRBJ2-7; possible D gene TRBD1, 6 bases. Germline CDR1 SNHLY, CDR2 FYNNEI. This CDR3 is built from 14 residues. V lost 2 bases and J lost 2, with 10 bases in between. The CDR3 reads CASSELGDTYEQYF. CDR3 coding DNA: TGTGCCAGCAGTGAATTAGGGGACACCTACGAGCAGTACTTC.

The chain employs TRBV24-1 and TRBJ2-5; no firm D call. This CDR3 region has 13 residues. The V gene lost 9 bases and the J gene lost 1 base, with 11 bases spanning the gap. Looked up from germline, CDR1 is KGHDR and CDR2 is SFDVKD. The CDR3 DNA sequence: TGTGCCACCCGAAGACTTGGCCAAGAGACCCAGTACTTC. This gives the protein CATRRLGQETQYF.

The chain recombines TRBV4-1 with TRBJ2-3; D is undetermined. Trimming stripped 4 bases from V and 6 bases from J, with 17 bases between. The CDR3 consists of 15 residues. CDR1 is MGHRA, CDR2 YSYEKL, per germline. CDR3 protein: CASSPRIVGWDTQYF. The CDR3 DNA sequence: TGCGCCAGCAGCCCCAGGATTGTGGGTTGGGATACGCAGTATTTT.

The CDR3 loop is CASSRPGGTNTEAFF. Here the CDR3 DNA reads TGTGCCAGCAGCCGACCGGGGGGGACCAACACTGAAGCTTTCTTT. V and J are TRBV3-1 (or the pseudogene TRBV3-2) and TRBJ1-1, with D possibly TRBD1 on 5 matching bases. The CDR3 is 15 amino acids. Trimming took 4 bases from V and 2 from J, leaving 14 bases between them. Germline CDR1 LGHDT, CDR2 YNNKEL (reference sequence).

As for this clone: The same CDR3 arises from other DNA sequences in this sample as well. V is TRBV18 and J is TRBJ2-7, with 9 bases matching TRBD1. The CDR3 consists of 14 residues. Trimming at V came to 3 bases and at J to 2 bases, leaving 2 bases not matched to a gene. The germline gives CDR1 KGHSH, CDR2 LQKENI. In DNA form, the CDR3 reads TGTGCCAGCTCACCCGGGACAGGGCCCTACGAGCAGTACTTC. Its translation is CASSPGTGPYEQYF.